This passage covers 13 T cell receptor beta chains from one sample sequenced in a study of shared clonotypes between healthy human individuals. Generated by immunoSEQ multiplex PCR, the TCRdb table keeps only in-frame clones and is missing some. The table has about 2.1 million clones, around 95% seen once. CD45RO-negative cells were positively selected for CCR7, leaving out terminally differentiated effector memory CD45RA+ cells. Sequencing was performed on naive CD8+ T cells from PBMCs. These receptor sequences come from a man aged 18 to 35 in good health. Some clones in this sample may be carry-over from other donors' samples.

This clone was found once. V usage is TRBV5-1 and J usage is TRBJ2-1, with a weak D call TRBD1 (6 bases). The CDR3 totals 16 residues. With 0 bases removed from V and 10 bases from J, the gap between germline ends came to 20 bases. Germline loops: CDR1 SGHRS, CDR2 YFSETQ. The CDR3 DNA reads as TGCGCCAGCAGCTTGGGTTGGACAGAGAGGGATTGGGAGCAGTTCTTC. This sequence encodes CASSLGWTERDWEQFF.

CDR3 loop: CATADPRARGEKLFF. The CDR3 bases are TGTGCCACCGCGGATCCCAGGGCACGGGGTGAAAAACTGTTTTTT. The chain links TRBV28 to TRBJ1-4; possibly TRBD1 for D (5 bases). V dropped 10 bases and J dropped 7 bases, with 22 bases sitting between them. This CDR3 is 15 amino acids long. Germline loops: CDR1 MDHEN, CDR2 SYDVKM.

This clone was seen a single time. The J gene is TRBJ2-7, the V gene TRBV11-2, with unresolved D. Germline V gives CDR1 SGHAT, CDR2 FQNNGV. This CDR3 comprises 14 residues. Trimming removed 5 bases at V and 2 bases at J, with 13 bases between. DNA for the CDR3: TGTGCCAGCAGCACGACGGGTCTTACCTACGAGCAGTACTTC. Translation: CASSTTGLTYEQYF.

In this sample, this clone turned up once. The genes are TRBV5-6 and TRBJ2-7; TRBD1 agrees at 10 bases. Germline loops: CDR1 SGHDT, CDR2 YYEEEE. The CDR3 contains 14 residues. V dropped 4 bases and J dropped 3; count of bases not matched to a gene: 4. This CDR3 is CASSGRDRGYEQYF. Written as DNA, the CDR3 is TGTGCCAGCAGCGGCCGGGACAGGGGCTACGAGCAGTACTTC.

V is TRBV7-9 and J is TRBJ1-1, with D uncertain. The CDR3 loop spans 11 amino acids. The V and J ends lost 4 bases and 4 bases respectively, with 4 bases between them. Germline CDR1 SEHNR, CDR2 FQNEAQ (reference sequence). This CDR3 is CASSWGTEAFF. CDR3 DNA sequence: TGTGCCAGCAGCTGGGGCACTGAAGCTTTCTTT.

This CDR3 is CASRGGRGYNEQFF. The CDR3 DNA reads as TGTGCCAGCAGGGGCGGGAGGGGATACAATGAGCAGTTCTTC. The chain carries TRBV6-5 and TRBJ2-1, with 9 bases identical to TRBD2. Germline V gene data show CDR1 as MNHEY and CDR2 as SVGAGI. The junction had 4 bases not matched to a gene; V was cut back by 6 bases and J by 4 bases. There are 14 residues in the CDR3.

V and J are TRBV4-1 and TRBJ1-3; D call uncertain. The CDR3 length is 14 residues. Deletions cut 4 bases from V and 3 bases from J, with 10 bases between. Germline CDR1 reads MGHRA; CDR2 reads YSYEKL. CDR3 loop: CASSPQVGGNTIYF. CDR3 bases: TGCGCCAGCAGCCCCCAAGTGGGTGGAAACACCATATATTTT.

The chain recombines TRBV28 with TRBJ2-5; TRBD1 matches 8 bases. After removal of 5 bases from V and 4 bases from J, the junction contained 12 bases not matched to a gene. The germline CDR1 and CDR2 sequences are MDHEN and SYDVKM. The CDR3 spans 16 residues. CDR3 region: CASSPPTGAWRETQYF. DNA of the CDR3: TGTGCCAGCAGTCCACCGACAGGGGCCTGGAGAGAGACCCAGTACTTC.

This chain links TRBV5-1 with TRBJ2-1, with 7 bases fitting TRBD2. With V trimmed by 4 bases and J by 4 bases, 2 bases remained unmatched. The CDR3 has 13 residues. From germline, CDR1 is SGHRS and CDR2 YFSETQ. CDR3 residues: CASSGRDYNEQFF. The DNA of the CDR3 is TGCGCCAGCAGCGGGAGGGATTACAATGAGCAGTTCTTC. Supplemented by reference TRBV5-1 and TRBJ2-1, the full variable domain reads KAGVTQTPRYLIKTRGQQVTLSCSPISGHRSVSWYQQTPGQGLQFLFEYFSETQRNKGNFPGRFSGRQFSNSRSEMNVSTLELGDSALYLCASSGRDYNEQFFGPGTRLTVL.

The chain recombines TRBV7-8 with TRBJ1-3; tentatively, D is TRBD1 (5 bases). The V gene lost 2 bases and the J gene lost 0 bases, with 17 bases spanning the gap. The CDR3 totals 18 residues. Germline lookup yields CDR1 SGHVS and CDR2 FQNEAQ. CDR3 sequence reads: CASSLTSRQGISGNTIYF. CDR3 DNA: TGTGCCAGCAGCTTAACGTCCCGCCAGGGAATCTCTGGAAACACCATATATTTT.

The V gene is TRBV11-1, the J gene TRBJ2-7; the D gene is possibly TRBD1 (6 bases). CDR1 and CDR2 (germline): SGHAT, FQDESV (reference sequence). With 6 bases removed from V and 2 bases from J, the gap between germline ends came to 14 bases. The CDR3 runs to 14 residues. The CDR3 bases are TGTGCCAGCAGTTTCCGGACAGCACCCTACGAGCAGTACTTC. As protein: CASSFRTAPYEQYF.

V usage is TRBV7-2 and J usage is TRBJ2-7, with 7 positions matching TRBD1. V gave up 5 bases and J gave up 4 bases; unmatched junction bases: 8. The germline V gene encodes CDR1 SGHTA and CDR2 FQGNSA. CDR3 length equals 14 residues. CDR3 bases: TGTGCCAGCAGCCCGACAGGGTGGGGATACGAGCAGTACTTC. Amino acid sequence: CASSPTGWGYEQYF.

The chain uses TRBV7-6 and TRBJ2-1; D is perhaps TRBD2 (6 bases). Trimming stripped 4 bases from V and 4 bases from J, with 14 bases between. Germline loops: CDR1 SGHVS, CDR2 FNYEAQ. The CDR3 is 15 residues long. CDR3 region: CASSSGLLGYNEQFF. CDR3 bases: TGTGCCAGCAGCTCGGGACTCCTGGGGTACAATGAGCAGTTCTTC. The complete variable domain, with remaining parts taken from reference TRBV7-6 and TRBJ2-1, reads GAGVSQSPRYKVTKRGQDVALRCDPISGHVSLYWYRQALGQGPEFLTYFNYEAQQDKSGLPNDRFSAERPEGSISTLTIQRTEQRDSAMYRCASSSGLLGYNEQFFGPGTRLTVL.